The source of this TCR beta chain is a study of a mutant IDH1 vaccine in newly diagnosed glioma. Overall study: Vaccination started 4-6 weeks after radiotherapy alone, or with temozolomide cycles. Sex distribution of treated patients was roughly 60% male and about 38% female; mean age was 40.4 years. Patients had received radiotherapy, temozolomide, or both previously, most receiving both.

Assay: immunoSEQ multiplex PCR; the TCRdb copy retains only in-frame clones and omits some. The data contain around 53,000 clones, more than 65% of them singletons. Sample time point: week 35, safety follow-up. Topical imiquimod was applied with each vaccine dose, which held 300 ug of mutant IDH1 20-mer peptide. New IDH1-mutant, ATRX-lost WHO grade 3 or 4 astrocytomas occurred in donors. A note on this clone: The target antigen is unknown.

CDR3 length equals 12 residues. V was pared by 1 base and J by 6 bases, with 7 bases between. CDR1 and CDR2 from the germline V gene are PRHDT and FYEKMQ (reference sequence). Sequenced here: PBMCs, sampled from a glioma patient whose treatment included an IDH1 peptide vaccine. The TCR originated in a man aged 40-49 years with glioma. The chain has TRBV13 and TRBJ2-7, with D unclear. The CDR3 sequence: CASSLEGREQYF. As DNA, the CDR3 is TGTGCCAGCAGCTTAGAGGGTCGCGAGCAGTACTTC.